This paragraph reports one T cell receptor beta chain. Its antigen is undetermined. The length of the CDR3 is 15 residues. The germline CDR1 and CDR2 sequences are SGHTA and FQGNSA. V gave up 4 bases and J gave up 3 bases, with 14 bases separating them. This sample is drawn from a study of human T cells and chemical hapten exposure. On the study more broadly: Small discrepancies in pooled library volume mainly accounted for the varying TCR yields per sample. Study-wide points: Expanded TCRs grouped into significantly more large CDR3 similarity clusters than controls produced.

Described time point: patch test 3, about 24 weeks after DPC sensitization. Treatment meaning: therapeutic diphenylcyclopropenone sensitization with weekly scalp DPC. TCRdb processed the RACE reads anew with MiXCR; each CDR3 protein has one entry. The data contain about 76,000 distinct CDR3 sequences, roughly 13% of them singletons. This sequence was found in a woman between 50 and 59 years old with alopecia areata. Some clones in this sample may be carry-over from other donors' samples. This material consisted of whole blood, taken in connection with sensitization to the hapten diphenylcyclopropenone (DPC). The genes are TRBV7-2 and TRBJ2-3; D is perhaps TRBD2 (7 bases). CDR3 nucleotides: TGTGCCAGCAGCTCGGGGGGCGGGAGAACAGATACGCAGTATTTT. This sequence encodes CASSSGGGRTDTQYF.